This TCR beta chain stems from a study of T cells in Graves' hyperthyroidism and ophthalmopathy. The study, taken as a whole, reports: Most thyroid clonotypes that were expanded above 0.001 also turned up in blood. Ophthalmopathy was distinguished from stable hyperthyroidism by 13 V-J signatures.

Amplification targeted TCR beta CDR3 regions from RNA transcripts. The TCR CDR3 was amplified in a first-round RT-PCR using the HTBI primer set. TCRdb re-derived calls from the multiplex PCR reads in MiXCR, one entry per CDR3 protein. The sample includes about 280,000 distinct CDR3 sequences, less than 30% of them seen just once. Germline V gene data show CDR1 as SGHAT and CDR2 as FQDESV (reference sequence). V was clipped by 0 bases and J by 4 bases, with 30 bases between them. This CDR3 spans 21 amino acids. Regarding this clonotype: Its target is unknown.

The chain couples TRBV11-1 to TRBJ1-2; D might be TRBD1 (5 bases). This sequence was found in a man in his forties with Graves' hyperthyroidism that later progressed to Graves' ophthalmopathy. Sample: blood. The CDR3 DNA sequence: TGTGCCAGCAGCTTAGCGAGTCGGGGCAGGGCCACAGCCCCATACCTCTATGGCTACACCTTC. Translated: CASSLASRGRATAPYLYGYTF. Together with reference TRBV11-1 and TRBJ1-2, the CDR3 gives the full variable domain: EAEVAQSPRYKITEKSQAVAFWCDPISGHATLYWYRQILGQGPELLVQFQDESVVDDSQLPKDRFSAERLKGVDSTLKIQPAELGDSAMYLCASSLASRGRATAPYLYGYTFGSGTRLTVV.